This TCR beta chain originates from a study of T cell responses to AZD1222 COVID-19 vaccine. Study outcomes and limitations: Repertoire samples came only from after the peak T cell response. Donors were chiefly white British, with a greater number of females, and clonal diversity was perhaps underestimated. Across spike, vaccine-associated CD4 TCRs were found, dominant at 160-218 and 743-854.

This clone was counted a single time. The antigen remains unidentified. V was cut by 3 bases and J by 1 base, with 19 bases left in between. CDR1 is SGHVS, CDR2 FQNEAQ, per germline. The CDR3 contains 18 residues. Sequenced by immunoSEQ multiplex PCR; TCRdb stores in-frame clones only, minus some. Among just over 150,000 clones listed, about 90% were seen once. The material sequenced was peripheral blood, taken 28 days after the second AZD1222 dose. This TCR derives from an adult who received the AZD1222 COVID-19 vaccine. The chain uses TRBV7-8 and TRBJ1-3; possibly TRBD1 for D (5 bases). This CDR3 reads CASSLSGGGGRSGNTIYF. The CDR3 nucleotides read TGTGCCAGCAGCTTGTCAGGTGGCGGGGGAAGGTCTGGAAACACCATATATTTT.